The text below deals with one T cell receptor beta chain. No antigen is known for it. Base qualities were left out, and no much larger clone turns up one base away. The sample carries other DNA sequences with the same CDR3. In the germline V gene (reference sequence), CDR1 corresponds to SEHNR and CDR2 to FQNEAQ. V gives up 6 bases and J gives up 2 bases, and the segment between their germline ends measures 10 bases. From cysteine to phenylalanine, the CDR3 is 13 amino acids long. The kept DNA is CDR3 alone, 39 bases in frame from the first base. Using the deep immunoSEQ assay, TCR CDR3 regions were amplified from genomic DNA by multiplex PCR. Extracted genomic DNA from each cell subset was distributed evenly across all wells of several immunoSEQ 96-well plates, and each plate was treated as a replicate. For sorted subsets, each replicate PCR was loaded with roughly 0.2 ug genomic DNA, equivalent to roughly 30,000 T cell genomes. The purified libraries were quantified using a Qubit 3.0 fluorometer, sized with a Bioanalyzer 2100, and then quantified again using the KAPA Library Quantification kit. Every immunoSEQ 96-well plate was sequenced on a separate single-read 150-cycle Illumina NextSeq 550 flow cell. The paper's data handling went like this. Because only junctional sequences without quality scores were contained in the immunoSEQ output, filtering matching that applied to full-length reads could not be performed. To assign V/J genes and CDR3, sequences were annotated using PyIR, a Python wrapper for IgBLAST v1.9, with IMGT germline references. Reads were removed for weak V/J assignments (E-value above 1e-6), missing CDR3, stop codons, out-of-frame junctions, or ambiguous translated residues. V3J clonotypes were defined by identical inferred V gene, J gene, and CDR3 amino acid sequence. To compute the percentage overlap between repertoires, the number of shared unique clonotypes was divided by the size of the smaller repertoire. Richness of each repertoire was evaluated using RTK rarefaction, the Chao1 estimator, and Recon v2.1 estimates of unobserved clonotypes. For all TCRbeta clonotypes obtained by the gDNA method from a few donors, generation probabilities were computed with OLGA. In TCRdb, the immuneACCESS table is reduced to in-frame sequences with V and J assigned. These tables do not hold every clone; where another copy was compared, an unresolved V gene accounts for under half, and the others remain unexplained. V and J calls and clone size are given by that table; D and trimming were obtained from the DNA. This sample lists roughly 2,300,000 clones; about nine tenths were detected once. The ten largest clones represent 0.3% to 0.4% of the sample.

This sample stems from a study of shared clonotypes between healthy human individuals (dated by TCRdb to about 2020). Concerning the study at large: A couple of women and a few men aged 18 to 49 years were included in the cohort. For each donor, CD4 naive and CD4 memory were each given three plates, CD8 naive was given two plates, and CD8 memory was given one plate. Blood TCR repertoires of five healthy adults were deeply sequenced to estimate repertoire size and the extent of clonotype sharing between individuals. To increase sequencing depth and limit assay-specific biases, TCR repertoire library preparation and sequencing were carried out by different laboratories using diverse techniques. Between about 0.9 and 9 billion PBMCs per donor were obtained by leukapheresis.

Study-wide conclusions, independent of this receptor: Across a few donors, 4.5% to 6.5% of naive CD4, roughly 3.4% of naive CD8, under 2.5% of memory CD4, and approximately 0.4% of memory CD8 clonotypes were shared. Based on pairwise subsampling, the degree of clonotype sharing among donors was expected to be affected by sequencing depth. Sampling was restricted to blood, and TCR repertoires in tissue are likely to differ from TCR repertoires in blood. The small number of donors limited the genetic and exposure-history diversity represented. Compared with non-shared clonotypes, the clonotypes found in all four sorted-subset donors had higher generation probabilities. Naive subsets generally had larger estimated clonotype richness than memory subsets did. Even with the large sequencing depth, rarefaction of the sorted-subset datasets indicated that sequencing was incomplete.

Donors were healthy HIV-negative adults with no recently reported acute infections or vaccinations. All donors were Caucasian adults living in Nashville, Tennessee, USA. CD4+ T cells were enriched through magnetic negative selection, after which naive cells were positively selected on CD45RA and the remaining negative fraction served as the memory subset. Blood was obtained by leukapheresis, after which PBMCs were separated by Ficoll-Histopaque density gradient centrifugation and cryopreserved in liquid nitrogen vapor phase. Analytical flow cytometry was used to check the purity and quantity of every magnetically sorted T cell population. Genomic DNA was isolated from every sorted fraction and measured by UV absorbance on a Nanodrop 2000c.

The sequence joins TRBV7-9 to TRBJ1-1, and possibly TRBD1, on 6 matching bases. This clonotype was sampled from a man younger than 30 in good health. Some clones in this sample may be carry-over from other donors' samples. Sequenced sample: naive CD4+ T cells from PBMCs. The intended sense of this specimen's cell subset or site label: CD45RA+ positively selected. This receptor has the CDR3 CASRRQANTEAFF. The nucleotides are TGTGCCAGCAGAAGACAGGCAAACACTGAAGCTTTCTTT.